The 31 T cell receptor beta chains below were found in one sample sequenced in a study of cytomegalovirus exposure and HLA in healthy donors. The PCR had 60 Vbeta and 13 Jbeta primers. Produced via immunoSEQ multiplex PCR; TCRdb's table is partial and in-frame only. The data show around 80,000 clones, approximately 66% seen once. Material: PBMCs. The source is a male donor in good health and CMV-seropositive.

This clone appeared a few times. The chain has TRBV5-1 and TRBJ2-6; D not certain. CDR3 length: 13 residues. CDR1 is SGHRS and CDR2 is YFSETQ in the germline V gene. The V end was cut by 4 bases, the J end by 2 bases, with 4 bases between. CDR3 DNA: TGCGCCAGCAGCCTTACTGGGGCCAACGTCCTGACTTTC. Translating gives CASSLTGANVLTF. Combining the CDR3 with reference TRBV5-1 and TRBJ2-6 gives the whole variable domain KAGVTQTPRYLIKTRGQQVTLSCSPISGHRSVSWYQQTPGQGLQFLFEYFSETQRNKGNFPGRFSGRQFSNSRSEMNVSTLELGDSALYLCASSLTGANVLTFGAGSRLTVL.

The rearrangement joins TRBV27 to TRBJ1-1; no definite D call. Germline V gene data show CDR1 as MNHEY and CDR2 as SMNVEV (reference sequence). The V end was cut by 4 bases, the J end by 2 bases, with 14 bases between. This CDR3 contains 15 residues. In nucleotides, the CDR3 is TGTGCCAGCAGTTGGGCACCAGTACTCAACACTGAAGCTTTCTTT. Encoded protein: CASSWAPVLNTEAFF.

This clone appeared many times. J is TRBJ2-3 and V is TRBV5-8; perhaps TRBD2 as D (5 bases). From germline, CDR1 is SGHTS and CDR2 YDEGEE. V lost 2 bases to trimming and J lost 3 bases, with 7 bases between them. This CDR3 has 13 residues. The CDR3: CASSFGGTDTQYF. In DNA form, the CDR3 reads TGTGCCAGCAGCTTCGGCGGGACAGATACGCAGTATTTT.

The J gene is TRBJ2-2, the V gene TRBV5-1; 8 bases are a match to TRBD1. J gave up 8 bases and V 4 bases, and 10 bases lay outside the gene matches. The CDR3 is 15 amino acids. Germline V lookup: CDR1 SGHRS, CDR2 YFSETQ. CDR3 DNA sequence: TGCGCCAGCAGCAAAGGACAGGGAGATAGGGGGGAGCTGTTTTTT. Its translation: CASSKGQGDRGELFF. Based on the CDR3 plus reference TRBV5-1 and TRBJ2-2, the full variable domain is KAGVTQTPRYLIKTRGQQVTLSCSPISGHRSVSWYQQTPGQGLQFLFEYFSETQRNKGNFPGRFSGRQFSNSRSEMNVSTLELGDSALYLCASSKGQGDRGELFFGEGSRLTVL.

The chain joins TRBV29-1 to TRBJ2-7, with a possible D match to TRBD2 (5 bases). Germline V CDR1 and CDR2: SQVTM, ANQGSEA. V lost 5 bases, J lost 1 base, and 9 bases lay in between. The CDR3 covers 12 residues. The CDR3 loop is CSVTTGSYEQYF. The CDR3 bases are TGCAGCGTTACTACGGGGTCCTACGAGCAGTACTTC.

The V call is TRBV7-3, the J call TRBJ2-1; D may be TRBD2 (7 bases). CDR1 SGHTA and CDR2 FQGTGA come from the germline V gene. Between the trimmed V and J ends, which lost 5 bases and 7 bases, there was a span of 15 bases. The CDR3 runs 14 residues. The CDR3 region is CASSPRGGRNEQFF. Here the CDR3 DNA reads TGTGCCAGCAGCCCCCGCGGGGGCAGGAATGAGCAGTTCTTC.

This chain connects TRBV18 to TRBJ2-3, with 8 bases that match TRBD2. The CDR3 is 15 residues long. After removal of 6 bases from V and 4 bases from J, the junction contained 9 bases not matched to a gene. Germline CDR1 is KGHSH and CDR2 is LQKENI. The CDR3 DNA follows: TGTGCCAGCTCCGCGACTAGCGAGAAGGCAGATACGCAGTATTTT. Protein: CASSATSEKADTQYF.

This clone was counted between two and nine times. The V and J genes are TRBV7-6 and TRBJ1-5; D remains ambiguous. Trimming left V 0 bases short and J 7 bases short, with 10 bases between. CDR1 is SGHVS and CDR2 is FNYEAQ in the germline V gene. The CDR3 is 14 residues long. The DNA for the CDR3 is TGTGCCAGCAGCTTAGCTAGTTTGGGCCAGCCCCAGCATTTT. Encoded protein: CASSLASLGQPQHF.

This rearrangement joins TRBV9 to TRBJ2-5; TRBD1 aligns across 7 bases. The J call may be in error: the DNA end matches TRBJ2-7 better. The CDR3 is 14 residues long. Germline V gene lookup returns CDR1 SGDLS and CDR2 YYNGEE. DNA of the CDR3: TGTGCCAGCAGCGGACAGGGATGGGGCTACGAGCAGTACTTC. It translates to CASSGQGWGYEQYF.

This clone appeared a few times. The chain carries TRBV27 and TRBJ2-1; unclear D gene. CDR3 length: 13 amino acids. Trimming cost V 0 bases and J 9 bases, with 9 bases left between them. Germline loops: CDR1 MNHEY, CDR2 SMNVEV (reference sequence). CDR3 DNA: TGTGCCAGCAGTTTATCTCTTAACAGTGAGCAGTTCTTC. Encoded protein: CASSLSLNSEQFF.

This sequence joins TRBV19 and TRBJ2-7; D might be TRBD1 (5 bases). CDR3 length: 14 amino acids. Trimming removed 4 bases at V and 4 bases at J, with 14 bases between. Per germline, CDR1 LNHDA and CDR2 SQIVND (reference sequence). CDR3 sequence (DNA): TGTGCCAGTAGTAGGTCAGGGCCCCAATACGAGCAGTACTTC. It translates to CASSRSGPQYEQYF.

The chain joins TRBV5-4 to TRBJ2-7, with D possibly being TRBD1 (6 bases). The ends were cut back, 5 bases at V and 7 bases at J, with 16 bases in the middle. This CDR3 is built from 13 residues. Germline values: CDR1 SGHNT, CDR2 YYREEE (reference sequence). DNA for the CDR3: TGTGCCAGCAGTTCGGACAGCCGCGGGGAGCAGTACTTC. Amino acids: CASSSDSRGEQYF.

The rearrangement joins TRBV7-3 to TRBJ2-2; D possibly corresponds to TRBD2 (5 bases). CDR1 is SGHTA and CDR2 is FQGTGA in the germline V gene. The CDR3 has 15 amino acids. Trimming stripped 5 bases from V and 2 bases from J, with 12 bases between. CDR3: CASSPRTGNTGELFF. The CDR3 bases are TGTGCCAGCAGCCCCCGGACGGGAAACACCGGGGAGCTGTTTTTT.

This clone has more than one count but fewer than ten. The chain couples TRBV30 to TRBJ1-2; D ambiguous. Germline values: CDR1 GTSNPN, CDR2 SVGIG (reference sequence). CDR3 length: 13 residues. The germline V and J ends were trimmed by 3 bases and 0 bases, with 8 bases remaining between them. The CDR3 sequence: CAWRLDANYGYTF. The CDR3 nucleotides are TGTGCCTGGAGGTTAGATGCTAACTATGGCTACACCTTC.

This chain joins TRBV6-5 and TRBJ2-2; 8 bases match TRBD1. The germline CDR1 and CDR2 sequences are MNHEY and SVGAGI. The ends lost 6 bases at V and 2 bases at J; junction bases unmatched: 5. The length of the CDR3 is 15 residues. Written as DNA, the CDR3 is TGTGCCAGCAGATCCGGACAGGGAAACACCGGGGAGCTGTTTTTT. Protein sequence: CASRSGQGNTGELFF.

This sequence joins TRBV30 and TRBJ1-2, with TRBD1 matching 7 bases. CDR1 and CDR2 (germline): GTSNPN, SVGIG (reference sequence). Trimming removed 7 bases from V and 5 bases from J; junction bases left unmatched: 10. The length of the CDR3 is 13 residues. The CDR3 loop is CASWSQGPYGYTF. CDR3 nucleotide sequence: TGTGCCTCCTGGTCACAGGGGCCATATGGCTACACCTTC. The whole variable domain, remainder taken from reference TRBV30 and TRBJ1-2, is SQTIHQWPATLVQPVGSPLSLECTVEGTSNPNLYWYRQAAGRGLQLLFYSVGIGQISSEVPQNLSASRPQDRQFILSSKKLLLSDSGFYLCASWSQGPYGYTFGSGTRLTVV.

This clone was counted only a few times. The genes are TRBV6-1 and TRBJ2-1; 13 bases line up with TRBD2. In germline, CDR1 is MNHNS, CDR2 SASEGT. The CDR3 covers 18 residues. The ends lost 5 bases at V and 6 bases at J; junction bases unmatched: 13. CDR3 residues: CASSQVGLAGISANEQFF. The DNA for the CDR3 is TGTGCCAGCAGTCAAGTGGGACTAGCGGGAATATCGGCCAATGAGCAGTTCTTC.

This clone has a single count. CDR3 residues: CASSLAGYDGNEQFF. The CDR3 DNA is TGCGCCAGCAGCTTGGCGGGATATGATGGCAATGAGCAGTTCTTC. This chain uses TRBV5-1 with TRBJ2-1; D possibly corresponds to TRBD2 (5 bases). Germline V lookup: CDR1 SGHRS, CDR2 YFSETQ. Trimming stripped 0 bases from V and 6 bases from J, with 13 bases between. There are 15 residues in the CDR3.

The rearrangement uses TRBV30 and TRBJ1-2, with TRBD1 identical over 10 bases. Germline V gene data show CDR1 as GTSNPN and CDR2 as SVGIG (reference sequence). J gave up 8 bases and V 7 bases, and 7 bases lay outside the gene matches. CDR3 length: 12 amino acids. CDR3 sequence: CASRDRGEGYTF. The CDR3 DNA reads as TGTGCCTCCCGGGACAGGGGAGAAGGCTACACCTTC.

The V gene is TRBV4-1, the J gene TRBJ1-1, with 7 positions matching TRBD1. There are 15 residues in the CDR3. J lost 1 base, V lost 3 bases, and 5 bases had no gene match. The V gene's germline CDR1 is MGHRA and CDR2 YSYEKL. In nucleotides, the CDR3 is TGCGCCAGCAGCCACACTACAGGGGCGAACACTGAAGCTTTCTTT. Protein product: CASSHTTGANTEAFF.

The CDR3, as DNA: TGTGCCAGCACCCCCGGGGGGGCCGGGGAGCTGTTTTTT. It encodes CASTPGGAGELFF. V and J are TRBV28 and TRBJ2-2, with 8 bases identical to TRBD2. V shed 7 bases and J 6 bases; nucleotides not matched to a gene: 4. The length of the CDR3 is 13 residues. Per germline, CDR1 MDHEN and CDR2 SYDVKM.

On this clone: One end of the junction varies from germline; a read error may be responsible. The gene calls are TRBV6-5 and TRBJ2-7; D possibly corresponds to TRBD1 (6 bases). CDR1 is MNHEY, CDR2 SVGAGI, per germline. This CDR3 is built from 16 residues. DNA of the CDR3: TGTACCAGCAGTTCCTGGGGGCAGGGATTCTCCTACGAGCAGTACTTC. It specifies CTSSSWGQGFSYEQYF.

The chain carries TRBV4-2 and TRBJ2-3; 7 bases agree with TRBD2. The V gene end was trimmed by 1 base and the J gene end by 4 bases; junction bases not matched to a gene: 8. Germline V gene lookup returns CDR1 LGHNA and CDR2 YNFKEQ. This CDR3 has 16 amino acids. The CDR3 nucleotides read TGTGCCAGCAGCCAAGTAACGGCGGGGGAGGCAGATACGCAGTATTTT. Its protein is CASSQVTAGEADTQYF.

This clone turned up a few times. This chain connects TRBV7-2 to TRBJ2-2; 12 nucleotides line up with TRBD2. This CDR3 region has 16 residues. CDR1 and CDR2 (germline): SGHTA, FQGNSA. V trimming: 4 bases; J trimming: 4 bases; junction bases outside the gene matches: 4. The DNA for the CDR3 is TGTGCCAGCAGCTCGAGACTAGCGGGAGTCACCGGGGAGCTGTTTTTT. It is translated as CASSSRLAGVTGELFF.

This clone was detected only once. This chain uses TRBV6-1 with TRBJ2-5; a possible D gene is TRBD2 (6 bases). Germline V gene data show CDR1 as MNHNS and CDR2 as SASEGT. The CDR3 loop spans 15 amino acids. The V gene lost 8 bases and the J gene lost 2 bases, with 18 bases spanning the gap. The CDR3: CASSWGERAQETQYF. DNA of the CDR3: TGTGCCAGCTCCTGGGGGGAGCGGGCACAAGAGACCCAGTACTTC.

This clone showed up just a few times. For the CDR3, the DNA is TGTGCCAGCAACCACAGGGGGCTGAACAATGAGCAGTTCTTC. It translates to CASNHRGLNNEQFF. This chain uses TRBV27 with TRBJ2-1; 9 nucleotides match TRBD1. V was clipped by 7 bases and J by 5 bases; unmatched bases: 6. This CDR3 spans 14 amino acids. Germline values: CDR1 MNHEY, CDR2 SMNVEV (reference sequence).

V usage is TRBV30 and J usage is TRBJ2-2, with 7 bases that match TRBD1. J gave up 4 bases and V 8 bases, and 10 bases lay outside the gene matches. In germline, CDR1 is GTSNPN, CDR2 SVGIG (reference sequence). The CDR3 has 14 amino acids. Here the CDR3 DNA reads TGTGCCGGGTTAAAGGGACAGCTCACCGGGGAGCTGTTTTTT. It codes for CAGLKGQLTGELFF.

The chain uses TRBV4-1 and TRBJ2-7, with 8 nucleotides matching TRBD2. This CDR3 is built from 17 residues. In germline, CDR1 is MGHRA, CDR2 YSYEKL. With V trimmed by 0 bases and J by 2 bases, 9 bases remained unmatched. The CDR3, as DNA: TGCGCCAGCAGCCAAGAAACGGCGGGGGGCCCCACCTACGAGCAGTACTTC. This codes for CASSQETAGGPTYEQYF.

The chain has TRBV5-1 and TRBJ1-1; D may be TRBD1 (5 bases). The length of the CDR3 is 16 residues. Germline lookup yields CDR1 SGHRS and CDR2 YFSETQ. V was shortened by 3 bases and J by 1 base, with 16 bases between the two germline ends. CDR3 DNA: TGCGCCAGCAGCTCGGGACTTCGTCCATCGAACACTGAAGCTTTCTTT. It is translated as CASSSGLRPSNTEAFF.

The CDR3 loop reads CATSRDPWAAGTEAFF. CDR3 nucleotides: TGTGCCACCAGCAGAGATCCGTGGGCGGCGGGCACTGAAGCTTTCTTT. The V gene is TRBV15, the J gene TRBJ1-1; unclear D gene. Germline V CDR1 and CDR2: LNHNV, YYDKDF (reference sequence). V gave up 0 bases and J gave up 4 bases, with 15 bases separating them. This CDR3 region has 16 residues.

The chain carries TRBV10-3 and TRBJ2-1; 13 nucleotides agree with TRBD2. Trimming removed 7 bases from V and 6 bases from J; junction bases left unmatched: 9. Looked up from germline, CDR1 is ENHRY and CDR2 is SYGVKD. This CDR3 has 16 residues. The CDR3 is CAIKGTSGKGGNEQFF. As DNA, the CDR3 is TGTGCCATCAAAGGGACTAGCGGGAAAGGTGGCAATGAGCAGTTCTTC.